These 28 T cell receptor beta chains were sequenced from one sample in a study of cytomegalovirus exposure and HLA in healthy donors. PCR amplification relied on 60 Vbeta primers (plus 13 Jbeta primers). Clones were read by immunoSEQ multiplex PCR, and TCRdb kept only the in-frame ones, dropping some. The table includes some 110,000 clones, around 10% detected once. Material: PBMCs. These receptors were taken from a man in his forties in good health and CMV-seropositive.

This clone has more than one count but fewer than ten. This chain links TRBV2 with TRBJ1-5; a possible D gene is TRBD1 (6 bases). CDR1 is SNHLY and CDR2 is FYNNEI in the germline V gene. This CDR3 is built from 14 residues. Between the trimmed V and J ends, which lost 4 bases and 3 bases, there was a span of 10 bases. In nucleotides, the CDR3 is TGTGCCAGCAGTGCGCAGGGGAACAATCAGCCCCAGCATTTT. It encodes CASSAQGNNQPQHF. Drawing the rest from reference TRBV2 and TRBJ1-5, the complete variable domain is EPEVTQTPSHQVTQMGQEVILRCVPISNHLYFYWYRQILGQKVEFLVSFYNNEISEKSEIFDDQFSVERPDGSNFTLKIRSTKLEDSAMYFCASSAQGNNQPQHFGDGTRLSIL.

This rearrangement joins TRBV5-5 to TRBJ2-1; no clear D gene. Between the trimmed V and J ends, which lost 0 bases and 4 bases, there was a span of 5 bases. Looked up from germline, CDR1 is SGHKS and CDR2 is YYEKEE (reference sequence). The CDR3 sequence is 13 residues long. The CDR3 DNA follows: TGTGCCAGCAGCTTGGGGCTGTACAATGAGCAGTTCTTC. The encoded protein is CASSLGLYNEQFF.

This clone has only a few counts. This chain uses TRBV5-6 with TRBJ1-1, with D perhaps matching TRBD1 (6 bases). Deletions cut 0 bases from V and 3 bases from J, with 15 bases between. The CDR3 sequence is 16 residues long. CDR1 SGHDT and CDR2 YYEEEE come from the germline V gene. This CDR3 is CASSLDKGVLDTEAFF. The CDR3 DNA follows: TGTGCCAGCAGCTTGGACAAGGGGGTCCTTGACACTGAAGCTTTCTTT. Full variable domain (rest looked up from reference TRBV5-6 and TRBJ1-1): DAGVTQSPTHLIKTRGQQVTLRCSPKSGHDTVSWYQQALGQGPQFIFQYYEEEERQRGNFPDRFSGHQFPNYSSELNVNALLLGDSALYLCASSLDKGVLDTEAFFGQGTRLTVV.

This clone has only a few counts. CDR3 sequence (DNA): TGTGCCAGCAGCTTAGATCAAAAAGGGAGGGGGTATTTT. Protein: CASSLDQKGRGYF. The chain joins TRBV11-2 to TRBJ2-3; 7 bases agree with TRBD2. The germline V gene has CDR1 SGHAT and CDR2 FQNNGV. V was clipped by 0 bases and J by 14 bases; unmatched bases: 8. The CDR3 has 13 amino acids. Filled out from reference TRBV11-2 and TRBJ2-3, the complete variable domain reads EAGVAQSPRYKIIEKRQSVAFWCNPISGHATLYWYQQILGQGPKLLIQFQNNGVVDDSQLPKDRFSAERLKGVDSTLKIQPAKLEDSAVYLCASSLDQKGRGYFGPGTRLTVL.

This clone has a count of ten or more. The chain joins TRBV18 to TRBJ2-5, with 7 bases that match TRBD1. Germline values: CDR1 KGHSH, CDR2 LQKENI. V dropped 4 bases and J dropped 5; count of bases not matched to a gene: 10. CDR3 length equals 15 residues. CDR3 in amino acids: CASSQGTGAHETQYF. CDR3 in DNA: TGTGCCAGCTCACAGGGTACAGGGGCCCACGAGACCCAGTACTTC.

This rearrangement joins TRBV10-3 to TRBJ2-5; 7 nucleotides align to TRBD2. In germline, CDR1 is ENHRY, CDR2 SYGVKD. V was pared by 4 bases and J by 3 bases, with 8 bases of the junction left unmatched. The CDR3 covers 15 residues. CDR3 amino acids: CAISAERGGKETQYF. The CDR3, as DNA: TGTGCCATCAGTGCTGAGCGGGGCGGTAAAGAGACCCAGTACTTC.

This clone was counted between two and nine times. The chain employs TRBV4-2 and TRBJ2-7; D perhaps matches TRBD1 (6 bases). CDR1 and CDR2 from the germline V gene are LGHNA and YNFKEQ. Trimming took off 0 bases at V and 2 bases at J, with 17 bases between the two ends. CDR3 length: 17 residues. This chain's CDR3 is CASSQDSGDTGTYEQYF. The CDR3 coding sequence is TGTGCCAGCAGCCAAGATTCTGGGGACACCGGTACCTACGAGCAGTACTTC.

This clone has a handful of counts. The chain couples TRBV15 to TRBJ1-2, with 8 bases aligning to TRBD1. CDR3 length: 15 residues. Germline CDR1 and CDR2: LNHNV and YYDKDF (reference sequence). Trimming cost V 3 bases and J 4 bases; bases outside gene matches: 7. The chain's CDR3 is CATSSQGQAVYGYTF. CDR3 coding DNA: TGTGCCACCAGCAGCCAGGGACAGGCGGTCTATGGCTACACCTTC.

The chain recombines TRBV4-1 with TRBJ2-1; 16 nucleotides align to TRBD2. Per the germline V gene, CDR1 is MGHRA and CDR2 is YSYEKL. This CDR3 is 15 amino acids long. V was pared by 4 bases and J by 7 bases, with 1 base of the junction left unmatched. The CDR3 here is CASSPGLAGGNEQFF. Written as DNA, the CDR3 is TGCGCCAGCAGCCCGGGACTAGCGGGAGGGAATGAGCAGTTCTTC.

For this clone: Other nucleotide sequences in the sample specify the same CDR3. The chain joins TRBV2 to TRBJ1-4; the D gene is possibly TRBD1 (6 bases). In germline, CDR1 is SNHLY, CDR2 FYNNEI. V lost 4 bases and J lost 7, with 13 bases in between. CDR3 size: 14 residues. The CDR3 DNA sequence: TGTGCCAGCAGTGCAGGGGATTCGATTGAAAAACTGTTTTTT. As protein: CASSAGDSIEKLFF.

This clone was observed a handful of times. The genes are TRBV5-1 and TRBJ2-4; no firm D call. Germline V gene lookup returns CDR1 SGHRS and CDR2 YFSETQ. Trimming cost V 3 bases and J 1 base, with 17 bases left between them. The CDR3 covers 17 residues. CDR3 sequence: CASSSLLSSGAKNIQYF. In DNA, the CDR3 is TGCGCCAGCAGCTCGTTGCTATCTTCCGGGGCCAAAAACATTCAGTACTTC.

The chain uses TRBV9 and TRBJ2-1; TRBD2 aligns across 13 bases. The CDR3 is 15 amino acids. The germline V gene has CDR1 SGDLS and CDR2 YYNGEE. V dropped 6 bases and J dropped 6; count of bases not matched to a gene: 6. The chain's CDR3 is CASKARLAGGNEQFF. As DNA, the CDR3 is TGTGCCAGCAAGGCCCGACTAGCGGGAGGCAATGAGCAGTTCTTC.

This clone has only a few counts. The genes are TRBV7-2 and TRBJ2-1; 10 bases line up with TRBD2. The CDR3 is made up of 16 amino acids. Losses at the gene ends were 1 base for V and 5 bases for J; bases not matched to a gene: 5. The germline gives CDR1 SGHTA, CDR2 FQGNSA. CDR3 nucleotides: TGTGCCAGCAGCTTAGGCCCGGGGACTAGCGACAATGAGCAGTTCTTC. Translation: CASSLGPGTSDNEQFF. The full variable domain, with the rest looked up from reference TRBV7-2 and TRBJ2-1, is GAGVSQSPSNKVTEKGKDVELRCDPISGHTALYWYRQSLGQGLEFLIYFQGNSAPDKSGLPSDRFSAERTGGSVSTLTIQRTQQEDSAVYLCASSLGPGTSDNEQFFGPGTRLTVL.

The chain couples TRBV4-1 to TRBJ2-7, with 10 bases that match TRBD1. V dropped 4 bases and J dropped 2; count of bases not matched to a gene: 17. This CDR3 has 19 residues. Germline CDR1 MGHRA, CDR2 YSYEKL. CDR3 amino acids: CASSPFDRGPLRVAYEQYF. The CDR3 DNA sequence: TGCGCCAGCAGCCCTTTCGACAGGGGGCCGCTCCGGGTGGCCTACGAGCAGTACTTC.

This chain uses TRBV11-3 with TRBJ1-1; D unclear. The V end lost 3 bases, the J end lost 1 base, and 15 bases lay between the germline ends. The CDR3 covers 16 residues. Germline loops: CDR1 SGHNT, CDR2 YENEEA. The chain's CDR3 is CASSFYGERWNTEAFF. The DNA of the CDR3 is TGTGCCAGCAGCTTCTACGGGGAGAGATGGAACACTGAAGCTTTCTTT.

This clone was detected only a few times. CDR3 coding DNA: TGTGCCATCAGCACTGTTAGATTAGGACAGGCCTACTACGAGCAGTACTTC. This gives the protein CAISTVRLGQAYYEQYF. The chain employs TRBV10-3 and TRBJ2-7; 7 bases fit TRBD1. CDR1 and CDR2 (germline): ENHRY, SYGVKD. The length of the CDR3 is 17 residues. The junction had 17 bases not matched to a gene; V was cut back by 6 bases and J by 3 bases.

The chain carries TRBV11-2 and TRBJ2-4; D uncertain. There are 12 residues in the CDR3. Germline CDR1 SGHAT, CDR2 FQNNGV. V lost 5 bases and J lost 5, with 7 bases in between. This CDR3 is CASSVTENIQYF. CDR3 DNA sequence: TGTGCCAGCAGCGTAACAGAAAACATTCAGTACTTC. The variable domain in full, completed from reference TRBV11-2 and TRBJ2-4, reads EAGVAQSPRYKIIEKRQSVAFWCNPISGHATLYWYQQILGQGPKLLIQFQNNGVVDDSQLPKDRFSAERLKGVDSTLKIQPAKLEDSAVYLCASSVTENIQYFGAGTRLSVL.

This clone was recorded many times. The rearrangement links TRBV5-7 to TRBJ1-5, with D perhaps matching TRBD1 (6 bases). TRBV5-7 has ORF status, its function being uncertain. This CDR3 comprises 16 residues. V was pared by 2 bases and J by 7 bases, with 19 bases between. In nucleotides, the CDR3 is TGTGCCAGCAGCTTCAGGGGCGGGGGTGGTTACCAGCCCCAGCATTTT. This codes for CASSFRGGGGYQPQHF.

CDR3 in amino acids: CASSVTSGRSLMGTDTQYF. CDR3 DNA: TGCGCCAGCAGTGTCACTAGCGGGAGGTCCCTCATGGGCACAGATACGCAGTATTTT. This chain connects TRBV10-2 to TRBJ2-3; 12 bases line up with TRBD2. This CDR3 is built from 19 residues. The germline V gene has CDR1 WSHSY and CDR2 SAAADI. Losses at the gene ends were 4 bases for V and 1 base for J; bases not matched to a gene: 12.

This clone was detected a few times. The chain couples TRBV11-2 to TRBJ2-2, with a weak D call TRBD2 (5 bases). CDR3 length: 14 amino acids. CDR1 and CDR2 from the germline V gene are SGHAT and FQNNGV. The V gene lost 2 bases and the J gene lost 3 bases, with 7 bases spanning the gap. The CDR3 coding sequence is TGTGCCAGCAGCTTAAGCGGCTACACCGGGGAGCTGTTTTTT. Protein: CASSLSGYTGELFF.

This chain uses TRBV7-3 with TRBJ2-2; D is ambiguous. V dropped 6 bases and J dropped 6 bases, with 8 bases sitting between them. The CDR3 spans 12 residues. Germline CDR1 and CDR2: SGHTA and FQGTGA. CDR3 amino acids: CASSPRSGELFF. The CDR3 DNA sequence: TGTGCCAGCAGTCCTAGGTCCGGGGAGCTGTTTTTT.

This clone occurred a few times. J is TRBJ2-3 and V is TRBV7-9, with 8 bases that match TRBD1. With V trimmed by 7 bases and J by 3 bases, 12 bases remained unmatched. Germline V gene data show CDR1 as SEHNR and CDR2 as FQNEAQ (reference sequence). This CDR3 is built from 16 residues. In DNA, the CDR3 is TGTGCCAGCACCCCCGGAGGACAGGGTCAAACAGATACGCAGTATTTT. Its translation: CASTPGGQGQTDTQYF. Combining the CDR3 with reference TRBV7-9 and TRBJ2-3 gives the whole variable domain DTGVSQNPRHKITKRGQNVTFRCDPISEHNRLYWYRQTLGQGPEFLTYFQNEAQLEKSRLLSDRFSAERPKGSFSTLEIQRTEQGDSAMYLCASTPGGQGQTDTQYFGPGTRLTVL.

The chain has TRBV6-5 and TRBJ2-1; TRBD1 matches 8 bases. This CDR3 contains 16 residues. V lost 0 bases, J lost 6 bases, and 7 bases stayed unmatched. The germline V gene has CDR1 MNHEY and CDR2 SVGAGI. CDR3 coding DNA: TGTGCCAGCAGTTACTCGATCAGGGGGCCCCTCAATGAGCAGTTCTTC. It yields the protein CASSYSIRGPLNEQFF.

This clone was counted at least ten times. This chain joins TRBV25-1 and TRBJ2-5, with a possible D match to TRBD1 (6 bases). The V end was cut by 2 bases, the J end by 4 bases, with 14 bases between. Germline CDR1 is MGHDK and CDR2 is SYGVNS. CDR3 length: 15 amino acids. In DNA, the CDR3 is TGTGCCAGCAGTGAAAACGCAGGGGAAGGAGAGACCCAGTACTTC. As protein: CASSENAGEGETQYF.

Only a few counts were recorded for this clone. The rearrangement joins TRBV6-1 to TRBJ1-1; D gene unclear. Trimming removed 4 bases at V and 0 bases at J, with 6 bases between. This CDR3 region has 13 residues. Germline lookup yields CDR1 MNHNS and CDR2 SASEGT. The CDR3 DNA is TGTGCCAGCAGTGCCAGGATGAACACTGAAGCTTTCTTT. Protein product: CASSARMNTEAFF.

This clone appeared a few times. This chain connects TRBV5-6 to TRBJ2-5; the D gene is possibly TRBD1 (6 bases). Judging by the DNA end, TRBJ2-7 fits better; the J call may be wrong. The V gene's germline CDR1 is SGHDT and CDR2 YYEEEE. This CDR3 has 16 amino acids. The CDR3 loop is CASSLAYQGIPYEQYF. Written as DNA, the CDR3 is TGTGCCAGCAGCTTGGCCTACCAGGGGATCCCCTACGAGCAGTACTTC.

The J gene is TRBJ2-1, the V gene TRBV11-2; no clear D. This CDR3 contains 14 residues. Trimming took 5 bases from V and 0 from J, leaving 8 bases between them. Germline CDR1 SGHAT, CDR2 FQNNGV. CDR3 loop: CASSLLNSYNEQFF. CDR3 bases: TGTGCCAGCAGCCTACTGAACTCCTACAATGAGCAGTTCTTC.

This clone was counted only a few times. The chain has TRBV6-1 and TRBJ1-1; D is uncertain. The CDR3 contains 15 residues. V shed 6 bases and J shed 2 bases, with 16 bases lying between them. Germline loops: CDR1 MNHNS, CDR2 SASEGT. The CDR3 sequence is CASRRCLAQNTEAFF. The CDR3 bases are TGTGCCAGCAGACGATGTTTGGCCCAAAACACTGAAGCTTTCTTT.